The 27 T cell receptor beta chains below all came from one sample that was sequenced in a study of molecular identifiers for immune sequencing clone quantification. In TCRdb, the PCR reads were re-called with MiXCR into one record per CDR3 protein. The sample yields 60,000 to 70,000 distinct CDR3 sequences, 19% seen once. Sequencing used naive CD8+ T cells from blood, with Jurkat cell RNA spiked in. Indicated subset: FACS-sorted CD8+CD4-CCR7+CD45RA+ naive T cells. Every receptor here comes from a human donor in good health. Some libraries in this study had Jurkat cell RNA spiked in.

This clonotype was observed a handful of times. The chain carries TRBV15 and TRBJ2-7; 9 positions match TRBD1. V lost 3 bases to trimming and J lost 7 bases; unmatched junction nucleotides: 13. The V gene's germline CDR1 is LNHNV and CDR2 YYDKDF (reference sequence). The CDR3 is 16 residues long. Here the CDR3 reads CATSSPGQGSVWEQYF. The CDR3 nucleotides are TGTGCCACCAGCAGTCCGGGACAGGGTTCAGTTTGGGAGCAGTACTTC.

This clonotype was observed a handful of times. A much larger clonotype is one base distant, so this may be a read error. CDR3 sequence: CASSPPEGSSETQYF. DNA of the CDR3: TGTGCCAGCAGCCCCCCTGAGGGAAGCAGCGAGACCCAGTACTTC. The gene calls are TRBV7-9 and TRBJ2-5; D possibly corresponds to TRBD2 (5 bases). CDR1 and CDR2 (germline): SEHNR, FQNEAQ (reference sequence). This CDR3 has 15 residues. Trimming stripped 5 bases from V and 5 bases from J, with 18 bases between.

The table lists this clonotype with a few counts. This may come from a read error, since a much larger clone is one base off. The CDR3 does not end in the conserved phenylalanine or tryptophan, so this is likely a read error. The CDR3 spells CASSYQETQYL. The DNA of the CDR3 is TGTGCCAGCAGTTACCAAGAGACCCAGTACCTC. The chain couples TRBV6-2 or TRBV6-3 to TRBJ2-5; D call uncertain. The ends were cut back, 2 bases at V and 2 bases at J, with 0 bases in the middle. The length of the CDR3 is 11 residues. Germline CDR1 is MNHEY and CDR2 is SVGEGT.

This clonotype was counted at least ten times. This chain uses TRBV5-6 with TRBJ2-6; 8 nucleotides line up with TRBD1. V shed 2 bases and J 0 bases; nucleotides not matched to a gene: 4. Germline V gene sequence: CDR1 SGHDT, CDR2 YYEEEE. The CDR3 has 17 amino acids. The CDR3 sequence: CASSLGTGFSGANVLTF. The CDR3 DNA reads TGTGCCAGCAGCTTAGGGACAGGTTTCTCTGGGGCCAACGTCCTGACTTTC.

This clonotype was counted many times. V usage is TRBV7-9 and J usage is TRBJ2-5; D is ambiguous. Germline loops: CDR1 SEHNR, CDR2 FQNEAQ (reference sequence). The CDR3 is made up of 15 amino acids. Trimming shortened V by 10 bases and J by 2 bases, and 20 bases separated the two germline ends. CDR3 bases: TGTGCCACCCCTCCGTTGAATGGTACGCAAGAGACCCAGTACTTC. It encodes CATPPLNGTQETQYF.

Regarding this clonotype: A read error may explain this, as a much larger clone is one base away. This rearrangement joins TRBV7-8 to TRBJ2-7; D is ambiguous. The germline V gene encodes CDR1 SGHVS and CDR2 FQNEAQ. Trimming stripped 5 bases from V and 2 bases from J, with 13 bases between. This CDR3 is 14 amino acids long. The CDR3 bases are TGTGCCAGCAGCCCGTTGGGTCCTACCTACGAGCAGTACGTC. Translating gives CASSPLGPTYEQYV.

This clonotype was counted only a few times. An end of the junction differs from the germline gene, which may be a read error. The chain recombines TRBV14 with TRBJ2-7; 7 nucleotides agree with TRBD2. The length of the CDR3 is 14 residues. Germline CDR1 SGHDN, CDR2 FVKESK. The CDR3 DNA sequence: TGTACCAGCAGTCCCTGGGGAGGGAGGTACGAGCAGTACTTC. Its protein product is CTSSPWGGRYEQYF.

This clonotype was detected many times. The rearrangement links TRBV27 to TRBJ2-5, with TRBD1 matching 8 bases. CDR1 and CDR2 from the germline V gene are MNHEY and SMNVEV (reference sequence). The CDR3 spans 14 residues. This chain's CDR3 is CGSKGTGYQETQYF. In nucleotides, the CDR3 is TGTGGCTCGAAAGGGACAGGTTATCAAGAGACCCAGTACTTC.

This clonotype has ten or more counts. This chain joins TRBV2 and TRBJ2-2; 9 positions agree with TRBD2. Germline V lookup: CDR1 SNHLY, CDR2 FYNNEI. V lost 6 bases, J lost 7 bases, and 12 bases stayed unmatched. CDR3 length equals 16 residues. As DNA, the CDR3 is TGTGCCAGCAGCGGCCCGCGGGAGGGCACCGGCGGGGAGCTGTTTTTT. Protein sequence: CASSGPREGTGGELFF. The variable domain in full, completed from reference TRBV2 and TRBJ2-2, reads EPEVTQTPSHQVTQMGQEVILRCVPISNHLYFYWYRQILGQKVEFLVSFYNNEISEKSEIFDDQFSVERPDGSNFTLKIRSTKLEDSAMYFCASSGPREGTGGELFFGEGSRLTVL.

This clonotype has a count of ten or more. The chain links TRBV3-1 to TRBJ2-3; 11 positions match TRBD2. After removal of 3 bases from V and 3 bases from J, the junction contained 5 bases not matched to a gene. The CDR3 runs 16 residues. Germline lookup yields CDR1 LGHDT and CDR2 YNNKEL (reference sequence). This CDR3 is CASSQPGLAATDTQYF. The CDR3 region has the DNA TGTGCCAGCAGCCAGCCGGGACTAGCGGCTACAGATACGCAGTATTTT.

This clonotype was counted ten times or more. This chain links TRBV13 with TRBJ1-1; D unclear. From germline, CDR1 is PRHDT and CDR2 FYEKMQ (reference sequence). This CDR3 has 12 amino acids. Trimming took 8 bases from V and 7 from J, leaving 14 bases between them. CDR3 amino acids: CASRSGFGEAFF. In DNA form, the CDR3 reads TGTGCCAGCCGGTCCGGCTTTGGTGAAGCTTTCTTT. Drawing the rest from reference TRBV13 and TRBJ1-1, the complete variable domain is AAGVIQSPRHLIKEKRETATLKCYPIPRHDTVYWYQQGPGQDPQFLISFYEKMQSDKGSIPDRFSAQQFSDYHSELNMSSLELGDSALYFCASRSGFGEAFFGQGTRLTVV.

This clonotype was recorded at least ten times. CDR3 residues: CASSYLRAGGPEAFF. In DNA form, the CDR3 reads TGTGCCAGCAGTTACCTCCGAGCAGGGGGACCTGAAGCTTTCTTT. V usage is TRBV6-2 or TRBV6-3 and J usage is TRBJ1-1; 7 positions match TRBD1. J was trimmed by 6 bases and V by 2 bases; bases with no gene match: 9. The CDR3 contains 15 residues. In germline, CDR1 is MNHEY, CDR2 SVGEGT.

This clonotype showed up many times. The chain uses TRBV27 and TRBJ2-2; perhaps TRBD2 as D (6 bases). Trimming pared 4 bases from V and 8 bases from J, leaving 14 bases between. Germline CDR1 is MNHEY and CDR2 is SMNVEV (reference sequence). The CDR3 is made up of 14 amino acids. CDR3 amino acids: CASSSQTRYGELFF. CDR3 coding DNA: TGTGCCAGCAGTTCCCAGACTAGATATGGGGAGCTGTTTTTT.

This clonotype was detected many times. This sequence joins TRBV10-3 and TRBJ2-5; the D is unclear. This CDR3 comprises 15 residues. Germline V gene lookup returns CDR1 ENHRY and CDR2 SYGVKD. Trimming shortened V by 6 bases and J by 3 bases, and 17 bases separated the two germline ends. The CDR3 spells CAIRVVGETKETQYF. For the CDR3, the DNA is TGTGCCATCAGGGTGGTTGGCGAAACGAAAGAGACCCAGTACTTC.

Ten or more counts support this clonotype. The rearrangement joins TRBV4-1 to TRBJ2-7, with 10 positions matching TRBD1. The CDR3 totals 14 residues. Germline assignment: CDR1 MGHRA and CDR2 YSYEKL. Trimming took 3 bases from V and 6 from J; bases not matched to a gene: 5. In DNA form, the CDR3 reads TGCGCCAGCAGCCAGGCGGGGACAGGGGCCGAGCAGTACTTC. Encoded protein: CASSQAGTGAEQYF.

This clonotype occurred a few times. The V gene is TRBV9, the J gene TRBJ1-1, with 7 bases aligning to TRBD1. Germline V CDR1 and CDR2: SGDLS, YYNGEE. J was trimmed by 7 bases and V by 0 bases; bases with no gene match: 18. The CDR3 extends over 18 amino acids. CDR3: CASSVDPRDPGRGVEAFF. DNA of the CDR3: TGTGCCAGCAGCGTAGACCCTCGAGACCCAGGCAGGGGGGTTGAAGCTTTCTTT.

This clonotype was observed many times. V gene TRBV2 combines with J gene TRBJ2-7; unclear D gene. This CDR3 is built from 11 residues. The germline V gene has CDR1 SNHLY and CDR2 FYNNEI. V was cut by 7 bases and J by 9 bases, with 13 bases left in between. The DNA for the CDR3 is TGTGCCAGCACCATTGGGCTCGGGCAGTACTTC. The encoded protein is CASTIGLGQYF.

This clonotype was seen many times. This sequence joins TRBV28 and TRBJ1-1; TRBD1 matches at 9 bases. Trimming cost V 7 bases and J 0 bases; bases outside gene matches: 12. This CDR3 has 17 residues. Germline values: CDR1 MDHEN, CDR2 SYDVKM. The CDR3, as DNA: TGTGCCAGCACCAAAAAGGGGACAGGGATTATGAACACTGAAGCTTTCTTT. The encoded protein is CASTKKGTGIMNTEAFF.

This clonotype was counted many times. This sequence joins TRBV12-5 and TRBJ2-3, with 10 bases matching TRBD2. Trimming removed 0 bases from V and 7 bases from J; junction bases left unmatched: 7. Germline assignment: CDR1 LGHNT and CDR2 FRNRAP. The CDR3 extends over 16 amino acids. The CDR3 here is CASGLVLAGNLYTQYF. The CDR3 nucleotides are TGTGCTAGTGGTTTGGTACTAGCGGGAAATTTGTATACGCAGTATTTT.

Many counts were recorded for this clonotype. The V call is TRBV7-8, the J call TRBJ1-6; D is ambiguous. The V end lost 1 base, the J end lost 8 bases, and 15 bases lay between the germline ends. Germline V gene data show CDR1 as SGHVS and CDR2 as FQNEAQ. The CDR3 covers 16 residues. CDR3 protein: CASSLVGVQTHSPLHF. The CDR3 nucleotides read TGTGCCAGCAGCTTAGTCGGCGTCCAAACCCATTCACCCCTCCACTTT. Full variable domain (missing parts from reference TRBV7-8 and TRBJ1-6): GAGVSQSPRYKVAKRGQDVALRCDPISGHVSLFWYQQALGQGPEFLTYFQNEAQLDKSGLPSDRFFAERPEGSVSTLKIQRTQQEDSAVYLCASSLVGVQTHSPLHFGNGTRLTVT.

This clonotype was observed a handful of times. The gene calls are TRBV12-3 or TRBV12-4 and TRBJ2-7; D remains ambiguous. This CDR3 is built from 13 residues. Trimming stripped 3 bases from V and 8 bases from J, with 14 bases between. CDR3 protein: CASSFPPAGKQYF. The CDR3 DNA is TGTGCCAGCAGTTTCCCCCCCGCCGGAAAGCAGTACTTC.

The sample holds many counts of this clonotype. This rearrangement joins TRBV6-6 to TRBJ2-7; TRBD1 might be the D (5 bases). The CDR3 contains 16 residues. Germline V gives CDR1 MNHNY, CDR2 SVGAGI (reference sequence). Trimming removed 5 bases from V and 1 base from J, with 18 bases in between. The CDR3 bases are TGTGCCAGCAGTAACCTCCTTGTAGGGGATTCCTACGAGCAGTACTTC. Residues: CASSNLLVGDSYEQYF.

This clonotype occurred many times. The CDR3 DNA sequence: TGTGCCAGTAGTATTGCCCGGACCGCGATGACCGGGGAGCTGTTTTTT. It yields the protein CASSIARTAMTGELFF. This rearrangement joins TRBV19 to TRBJ2-2; D unclear. Trimming left V 3 bases short and J 5 bases short, with 16 bases between. The CDR3 is 16 amino acids. Germline CDR1 reads LNHDA; CDR2 reads SQIVND (reference sequence).

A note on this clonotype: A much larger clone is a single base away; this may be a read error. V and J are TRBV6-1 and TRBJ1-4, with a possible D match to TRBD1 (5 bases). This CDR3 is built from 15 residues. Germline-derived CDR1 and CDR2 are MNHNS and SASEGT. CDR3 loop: CASGEKGWANEKLFF. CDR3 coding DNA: TGTGCCAGCGGTGAAAAGGGGTGGGCTAATGAAAAACTGTTTTTT.

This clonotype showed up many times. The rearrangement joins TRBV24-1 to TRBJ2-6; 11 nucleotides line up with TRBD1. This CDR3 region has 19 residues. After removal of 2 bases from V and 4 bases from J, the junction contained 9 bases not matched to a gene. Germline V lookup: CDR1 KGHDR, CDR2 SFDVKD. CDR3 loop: CATSDSKGQGGKGANVLTF. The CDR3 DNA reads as TGTGCCACCAGTGATTCAAAGGGACAGGGGGGGAAAGGGGCCAACGTCCTGACTTTC.

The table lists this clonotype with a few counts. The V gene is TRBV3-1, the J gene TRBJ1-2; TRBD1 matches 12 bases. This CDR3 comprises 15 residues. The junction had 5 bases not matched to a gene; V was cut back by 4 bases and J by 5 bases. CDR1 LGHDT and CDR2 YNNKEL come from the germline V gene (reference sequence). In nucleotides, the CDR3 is TGTGCCAGCAGCCCGGGGACAGGGGGCGTGTATGGCTACACCTTC. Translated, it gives CASSPGTGGVYGYTF.

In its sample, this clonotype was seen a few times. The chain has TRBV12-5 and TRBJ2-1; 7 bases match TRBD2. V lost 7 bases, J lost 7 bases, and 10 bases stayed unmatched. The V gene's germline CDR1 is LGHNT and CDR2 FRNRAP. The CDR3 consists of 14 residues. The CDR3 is CASAVMGGVNEQFF. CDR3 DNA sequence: TGTGCTAGTGCCGTGATGGGGGGGGTGAATGAGCAGTTCTTC. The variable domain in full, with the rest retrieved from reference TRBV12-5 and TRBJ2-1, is DARVTQTPRHKVTEMGQEVTMRCQPILGHNTVFWYRQTMMQGLELLAYFRNRAPLDDSGMPKDRFSAEMPDATLATLKIQPSEPRDSAVYFCASAVMGGVNEQFFGPGTRLTVL.